Shown below are 24 T cell receptor beta chains from a single sample sequenced in a study of regulatory T cells in long-lasting Graves disease. Construction of TCR beta libraries relied on iRepertoire HTBI primers and on Arm-PCR targeting CDR3 regions. TCRdb itself ran the multiplex PCR reads through MiXCR, one entry per CDR3 protein. Among roughly 420,000 distinct CDR3 sequences listed, around 15% were seen once. The sample's time point: newly diagnosed GD, antithyroid drugs for less than 3 months. PBMC RNA was the source of the TCR library. The sample was also reused in another study, on T cells in Graves' hyperthyroidism and ophthalmopathy.

The specimen was peripheral blood mononuclear cells (PBMCs), collected at new diagnosis, from a patient treated with antithyroid drugs. The receptor source for this set is a woman in her 30s with Graves disease.

This clonotype was detected ten times or more. The genes are TRBV30 and TRBJ2-3, with D perhaps TRBD1 (6 bases). V lost 5 bases, J lost 2 bases, and 11 bases lay in between. This CDR3 has 13 amino acids. Germline loops: CDR1 GTSNPN, CDR2 SVGIG (reference sequence). CDR3 bases: TGTGCCTGGCGACAGGTCCCCACAGATACGCAGTATTTT. This gives the protein CAWRQVPTDTQYF.

This clonotype occurred a few times. The chain combines TRBV24-1 with TRBJ2-3, with 11 bases matching TRBD2. V dropped 3 bases and J dropped 0; count of bases not matched to a gene: 7. The CDR3 runs 18 residues. Germline-derived CDR1 and CDR2 are KGHDR and SFDVKD. CDR3 loop: CATSDLAASGRSTDTQYF. The CDR3 nucleotides are TGTGCCACCAGTGATCTGGCCGCTAGCGGGAGGAGCACAGATACGCAGTATTTT.

The chain employs TRBV4-3 and TRBJ2-7; unclear D gene. The CDR3 runs 13 residues. With 0 bases removed from V and 4 bases from J, the gap between germline ends came to 7 bases. Germline V gives CDR1 LGHNA, CDR2 YSLEER. Written as DNA, the CDR3 is TGCGCCAGCAGCCAAGAGGGGTTTTACGAGCAGTACTTC. Translation gives CASSQEGFYEQYF.

This clonotype was counted between two and nine times. The chain carries TRBV29-1 and TRBJ1-1; no reliable D call. The CDR3 runs to 11 residues. V was clipped by 3 bases and J by 11 bases, with 13 bases between them. Germline values: CDR1 SQVTM, CDR2 ANQGSEA. The CDR3 region is CSVEPPVRAFF. The CDR3 DNA is TGCAGCGTTGAGCCGCCGGTACGGGCTTTCTTT.

This clonotype has more than one count but fewer than ten. In DNA form, the CDR3 reads TGTGCCAGTAAAGTCAGGGATTTGAACACTGAAGCTTTCTTT. Residues: CASKVRDLNTEAFF. The V gene is TRBV19, the J gene TRBJ1-1; perhaps TRBD1 as D (5 bases). This CDR3 spans 14 amino acids. Trimming took off 7 bases at V and 0 bases at J, with 12 bases between the two ends. The germline gives CDR1 LNHDA, CDR2 SQIVND (reference sequence).

The chain employs TRBV7-2 and TRBJ1-1; D unclear. Germline V gene sequence: CDR1 SGHTA, CDR2 FQGNSA. The CDR3 is made up of 14 amino acids. V lost 0 bases to trimming and J lost 1 base, with 6 bases between them. The CDR3: CASSLAPENTEAFF. CDR3 coding DNA: TGTGCCAGCAGCTTAGCTCCGGAGAACACTGAAGCTTTCTTT. The variable domain in full, with the rest retrieved from reference TRBV7-2 and TRBJ1-1, is GAGVSQSPSNKVTEKGKDVELRCDPISGHTALYWYRQSLGQGLEFLIYFQGNSAPDKSGLPSDRFSAERTGGSVSTLTIQRTQQEDSAVYLCASSLAPENTEAFFGQGTRLTVV.

Many counts were recorded for this clonotype. The rearrangement uses TRBV6-1 and TRBJ1-1; 10 nucleotides agree with TRBD1. The CDR3 runs to 14 residues. CDR1 and CDR2 (germline): MNHNS, SASEGT. V lost 6 bases and J lost 5; bases outside the gene matches: 6. For the CDR3, the DNA is TGTGCCAGCAGGCATCCGGGACAGGGGACTGAAGCTTTCTTT. It translates to CASRHPGQGTEAFF.

There are a few counts of this clonotype. V is TRBV29-1 and J is TRBJ2-1; TRBD2 agrees at 14 bases. CDR3 length: 19 residues. Trimming removed 3 bases from V and 0 bases from J; junction bases left unmatched: 10. Germline assignment: CDR1 SQVTM and CDR2 ANQGSEA. DNA for the CDR3: TGCAGCGTTGACCTGGCCGGACTAGCGGGAGGAAGCTCCTACAATGAGCAGTTCTTC. Translated: CSVDLAGLAGGSSYNEQFF.

There are a few counts of this clonotype. The genes are TRBV20-1 and TRBJ2-3; unclear D gene. Germline V gene lookup returns CDR1 DFQATT and CDR2 SNEGSKA (reference sequence). CDR3 length: 12 amino acids. The ends were cut back, 0 bases at V and 6 bases at J, with 7 bases in the middle. The CDR3 sequence: CSARDLSDTQYF. The CDR3 DNA reads TGCAGTGCTAGAGATCTCTCGGATACGCAGTATTTT.

Ten or more counts support this clonotype. The chain combines TRBV6-1 with TRBJ2-2, with D tentatively TRBD2 (5 bases). Germline assignment: CDR1 MNHNS and CDR2 SASEGT. CDR3 length: 14 amino acids. The V gene lost 6 bases and the J gene lost 0 bases, with 8 bases spanning the gap. The chain's CDR3 is CASRSGSNTGELFF. CDR3 DNA: TGTGCCAGCAGATCGGGATCGAACACCGGGGAGCTGTTTTTT.

This clonotype was recorded a few times. V and J are TRBV20-1 and TRBJ2-4, with D unclear. The CDR3 covers 15 residues. The germline V gene encodes CDR1 DFQATT and CDR2 SNEGSKA (reference sequence). The germline V and J ends were trimmed by 6 bases and 0 bases, with 15 bases remaining between them. For the CDR3, the DNA is TGCAGTGCCCCCGGGCCGCTAGTAGCCAAAAACATTCAGTACTTC. Translating it yields CSAPGPLVAKNIQYF.

Concerning this clonotype itself: A clone one base away is much larger, so this may be a read error. The CDR3 does not end in the conserved phenylalanine or tryptophan, so this is likely a read error. The genes are TRBV2 and TRBJ1-5; TRBD1 matches 7 bases. Germline V gene sequence: CDR1 SNHLY, CDR2 FYNNEI. Trimming cost V 0 bases and J 5 bases; bases outside gene matches: 7. This CDR3 has 16 residues. CDR3 sequence reads: CASSEAQGTAHQPQHS. The CDR3 DNA reads TGTGCCAGCAGTGAAGCGCAGGGGACAGCCCATCAGCCCCAGCATTCT.

The chain has TRBV5-1 and TRBJ2-1; no reliable D call. V lost 6 bases and J 0 bases, leaving 13 bases between the germline ends. The CDR3 loop spans 15 amino acids. In germline, CDR1 is SGHRS, CDR2 YFSETQ. The DNA of the CDR3 is TGCGCCAGCACCATAGCACGAAGCTCCTACAATGAGCAGTTCTTC. Amino acids: CASTIARSSYNEQFF.

The table lists this clonotype with many counts. The gene calls are TRBV7-6 and TRBJ2-1; D is perhaps TRBD1 or TRBD2 (5 bases each). The CDR3 length is 16 residues. V lost 1 base to trimming and J lost 0 bases, with 10 bases between them. Germline values: CDR1 SGHVS, CDR2 FNYEAQ. CDR3 sequence: CASSLGGSYSYNEQFF. For the CDR3, the DNA is TGTGCCAGCAGCTTAGGGGGGAGTTACTCCTACAATGAGCAGTTCTTC.

This clonotype was seen repeatedly, ten times or more. V gene TRBV28 combines with J gene TRBJ2-1; 8 positions agree with TRBD2. CDR3 length: 14 amino acids. CDR1 MDHEN and CDR2 SYDVKM come from the germline V gene. The ends lost 3 bases at V and 9 bases at J; junction bases unmatched: 7. Here the CDR3 DNA reads TGTGCCAGCAGTTTGGGAGGGAGCGGGAGTGAGCAGTTCTTC. Translating it yields CASSLGGSGSEQFF.

This clonotype was seen ten or more times. The rearrangement joins TRBV6-2 or TRBV6-3 to TRBJ2-4; tentatively, D is TRBD1 or TRBD2 (5 bases each). Germline CDR1 reads MNHEY; CDR2 reads SVGEGT. This CDR3 spans 13 amino acids. V lost 4 bases to trimming and J lost 8 bases, with 12 bases between them. The CDR3 spells CASSWGRADIQYF. CDR3 DNA sequence: TGTGCCAGCAGTTGGGGACGGGCGGACATTCAGTACTTC.

This clonotype was detected ten times or more. The V gene is TRBV20-1, the J gene TRBJ2-1, with TRBD2 identical over 8 bases. This CDR3 has 17 amino acids. The V gene's germline CDR1 is DFQATT and CDR2 SNEGSKA (reference sequence). V shed 0 bases, J shed 6 bases, and the junction held 13 bases outside the gene matches. Here the CDR3 reads CSARDGGGAGVGNEQFF. CDR3 DNA: TGCAGTGCTAGAGATGGGGGAGGAGCGGGAGTGGGCAATGAGCAGTTCTTC.

This clonotype was recorded many times. V gene TRBV7-2 combines with J gene TRBJ1-2; D unclear. Germline V lookup: CDR1 SGHTA, CDR2 FQGNSA. The CDR3 covers 13 residues. V lost 6 bases and J lost 7, with 15 bases in between. The CDR3 reads CASSFESKIGYTF. The CDR3 nucleotides read TGTGCCAGCAGTTTTGAGAGCAAGATTGGCTACACCTTC.

This chain uses TRBV14 with TRBJ2-4, with 8 positions matching TRBD2. Germline assignment: CDR1 SGHDN and CDR2 FVKESK. CDR3 size: 16 residues. After removal of 3 bases from V and 2 bases from J, the junction contained 6 bases not matched to a gene. The CDR3 here is CASSHREGGSKNIQYF. CDR3 bases: TGTGCCAGCAGCCATCGGGAGGGGGGTTCCAAAAACATTCAGTACTTC.

V gene TRBV19 combines with J gene TRBJ1-5; possible D gene TRBD1, 5 bases. Looked up from germline, CDR1 is LNHDA and CDR2 is SQIVND (reference sequence). Deletions cut 5 bases from V and 1 base from J, with 21 bases between. The CDR3 extends over 18 amino acids. The chain's CDR3 is CASSVRILGLASNQPQHF. The CDR3 region has the DNA TGTGCCAGTAGTGTTCGAATATTGGGACTCGCAAGCAATCAGCCCCAGCATTTT.

This sequence joins TRBV27 and TRBJ1-5; D not certain. The CDR3 consists of 17 residues. Per germline, CDR1 MNHEY and CDR2 SMNVEV (reference sequence). Trimming left V 2 bases short and J 2 bases short, with 16 bases between. The CDR3 bases are TGTGCCAGCAGTTTAAAACTGGAACCACATGGCAATCAGCCCCAGCATTTT. This encodes CASSLKLEPHGNQPQHF.

The sample holds one count of this clonotype. A read error may explain this, as a much larger clone is one base away. The genes are TRBV6-1 and TRBJ2-3, with 9 bases matching TRBD2. This CDR3 has 15 amino acids. Germline CDR1 is MNHNS and CDR2 is SASEGT. The CDR3 DNA reads as TGCGCCGGCAGTGAGGTTAGCGGGAGAGCGGATACGCAGTATTTT. This encodes CAGSEVSGRADTQYF.

This clonotype was detected ten times or more. The chain has TRBV7-8 and TRBJ1-1, with D possibly TRBD1 on 5 matching bases. Trimming removed 2 bases at V and 1 base at J, with 17 bases between. The CDR3 covers 17 residues. Germline V gives CDR1 SGHVS, CDR2 FQNEAQ. CDR3: CASSLRGIGQGNTEAFF. In DNA, the CDR3 is TGTGCCAGCAGCTTAAGGGGCATAGGGCAGGGGAACACTGAAGCTTTCTTT.

This clonotype was counted ten times or more. This chain joins TRBV20-1 and TRBJ1-4, with 11 bases that match TRBD1. The length of the CDR3 is 13 residues. Germline-derived CDR1 and CDR2 are DFQATT and SNEGSKA (reference sequence). With 5 bases clipped from V and 7 bases from J, the junction kept 3 bases outside the gene matches. This CDR3 reads CSAPGQGGEKLFF. In nucleotides, the CDR3 is TGCAGTGCTCCGGGACAGGGGGGTGAAAAACTGTTTTTT.